This T cell receptor (beta chain) originates from a study of T cell changes during pregnancy in multiple sclerosis (dated by TCRdb to about 2019). For context, the study as a whole: The study looked at changes in the T cell repertoire across pregnancy in women with multiple sclerosis.

Its CDR3 holds 15 amino acids, cysteine through phenylalanine. Solely the CDR3 DNA is kept, with 45 bases framed from the first base. The germline V gene specifies SGHTA as CDR1 and FQGTGA as CDR2. V is reduced by 3 bases and J by 0 bases, leaving a spacing of 9 bases between them. The library came from the immunoSEQ multiplex PCR assay. The source is immuneACCESS, and TCRdb retained only in-frame sequences with V and J called. Part of the clones is not carried over; for the studies checked, unresolved V genes explain less than half of this, and the remainder is unexplained. This sample is represented by about 44,000 clones; approximately 90% of them were singletons. In total, the top ten clones hold about 1% of the sample. A word on this clone: Its specific antigen is unknown. No much larger clone is present one base from it, and per-base qualities are unavailable.

This specimen consisted of CD4+ T cells from peripheral blood mononuclear cells, obtained after pregnancy. The clonotype originates from a female donor with multiple sclerosis, enrolled in a pregnancy study. Recombination joined TRBV7-3 with TRBJ2-1; there is no confident call for the D gene. The nucleotide sequence reads TGTGCCAGCAGCTTTGCGGCCTCCTCCTACAATGAGCAGTTCTTC. Translation gives CASSFAASSYNEQFF. The CDR3 plus the reference TRBV7-3 and TRBJ2-1 genes for the other parts give the full variable domain: GAGVSQTPSNKVTEKGKYVELRCDPISGHTALYWYRQSLGQGPEFLIYFQGTGAADDSGLPNDRFFAVRPEGSVSTLKIQRTERGDSAVYLCASSFAASSYNEQFFGPGTRLTVL.